Below, 5 T cell receptor beta chains from the same sample are listed, as sequenced in a study of T cell responses to AZD1222 COVID-19 vaccine. Using immunoSEQ multiplex PCR, the repertoire was profiled, and TCRdb retains in-frame clones only, with some absent. Of about 120,000 clones in the sample, 75% to 90% are singletons; the top ten hold under 4.5%. Sample: peripheral blood, taken on day 0 of MenACWY control vaccination. The receptors were gathered from an adult in good health.

The genes are TRBV24-1 and TRBJ2-2, with 8 bases fitting TRBD1. CDR1 is KGHDR and CDR2 is SFDVKD in the germline V gene. CDR3 length equals 17 residues. Trimming took 2 bases from V and 3 from J; bases not matched to a gene: 7. CDR3 sequence reads: CATSDWGYRGDTGELFF. The DNA for the CDR3 is TGTGCCACCAGTGATTGGGGGTACAGGGGGGACACCGGGGAGCTGTTTTTT.

The chain carries TRBV9 and TRBJ1-1; 9 nucleotides line up with TRBD1. The CDR3 sequence is 16 residues long. Germline V gene lookup returns CDR1 SGDLS and CDR2 YYNGEE. The V gene end was trimmed by 1 base and the J gene end by 2 bases; junction bases not matched to a gene: 6. CDR3 sequence reads: CASSVYATGGNTEAFF. CDR3 DNA sequence: TGTGCCAGCAGCGTATACGCTACAGGGGGCAACACTGAAGCTTTCTTT. Full variable domain (outside the CDR3, taken from reference TRBV9 and TRBJ1-1): DSGVTQTPKHLITATGQRVTLRCSPRSGDLSVYWYQQSLDQGLQFLIQYYNGEERAKGNILERFSAQQFPDLHSELNLSSLELGDSALYFCASSVYATGGNTEAFFGQGTRLTVV.

This chain connects TRBV27 to TRBJ2-7, with D unresolved. Looked up from germline, CDR1 is MNHEY and CDR2 is SMNVEV (reference sequence). The V and J ends lost 2 bases and 5 bases respectively, with 16 bases between them. The CDR3 has 15 residues. DNA of the CDR3: TGTGCCAGCAGTTTAAGCCGCGCGGAAGAGAACGAGCAGTACTTC. It translates to CASSLSRAEENEQYF.

The rearrangement links TRBV29-1 to TRBJ2-5; D possibly matches TRBD1 or TRBD2 (6 bases each). CDR1 SQVTM and CDR2 ANQGSEA come from the germline V gene. The CDR3 totals 14 residues. Trimming left V 4 bases short and J 5 bases short, with 17 bases between. CDR3 nucleotide sequence: TGCAGCGTTGGCCTGCCCGGGGGCCAGGAGACCCAGTACTTC. As protein: CSVGLPGGQETQYF.

The chain recombines TRBV28 with TRBJ1-2; D perhaps matches TRBD1 (5 bases). The CDR3 covers 13 residues. V lost 7 bases and J lost 8, with 17 bases in between. CDR1 MDHEN and CDR2 SYDVKM come from the germline V gene. The CDR3: CASTLAGGVGYTF. The CDR3 nucleotides are TGTGCCAGCACCTTGGCGGGAGGGGTCGGCTACACCTTC.